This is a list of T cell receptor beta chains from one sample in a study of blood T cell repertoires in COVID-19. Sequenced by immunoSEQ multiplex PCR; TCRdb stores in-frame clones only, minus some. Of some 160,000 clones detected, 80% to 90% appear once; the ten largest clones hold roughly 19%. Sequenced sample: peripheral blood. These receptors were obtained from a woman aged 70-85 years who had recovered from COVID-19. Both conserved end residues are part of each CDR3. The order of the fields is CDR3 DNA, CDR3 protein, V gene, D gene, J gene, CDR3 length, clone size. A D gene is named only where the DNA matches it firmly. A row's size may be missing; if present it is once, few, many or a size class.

TGTGCCAGTAGACCCCCCGGACAAGTTAACACTGAAGCTTTCTTT	CASRPPGQVNTEAFF	TRBV19	NA	TRBJ1-1	15	NA
TGCGCCAGCAGTCCCGGGACAGGGGGTGGAAAACTGTTTTTT	CASSPGTGGGKLFF	TRBV10-2	TRBD1	TRBJ1-4	14	NA
TGCAGCGTTTTAGGACAGGGTGGCACCTGGGGCTACACCTTC	CSVLGQGGTWGYTF	TRBV29-1	TRBD1	TRBJ1-2	14	NA
TGTGCCAGTAATCCCGGTTGGGAGAATGAAAAACTGTTTTTT	CASNPGWENEKLFF	TRBV19	NA	TRBJ1-4	14	NA
TGCGCCAGCAGCTCCCAGGACAGCCTTAGAGCACCCCTCCACTTT	CASSSQDSLRAPLHF	TRBV5-1	NA	TRBJ1-6	15	NA
TGTGCCAGCGGACCTCTTAGTAGGGGGACCCCTTATGGCTACACCTTC	CASGPLSRGTPYGYTF	TRBV27	NA	TRBJ1-2	16	NA
TGTGCCAGCAGTCAGACTAGCGGGAGGGTCGGGGAGCTGTTTTTT	CASSQTSGRVGELFF	TRBV2	TRBD2	TRBJ2-2	15	NA
TGTGCCAGTAGTATAGGGGGGGTTTCCGAGACCCAGTACTTC	CASSIGGVSETQYF	TRBV19	NA	TRBJ2-5	14	NA
TGTGCCAGCAGCCGGACACGTTCTGGGCCCCAGCATTTT	CASSRTRSGPQHF	TRBV3-1/TRBV3-2	NA	TRBJ1-5	13	NA
TGTGCCAGCAGCCCGTTTTTAGCGGGAGGGGCCGGGGAGCTGTTTTTT	CASSPFLAGGAGELFF	TRBV7-9	TRBD2	TRBJ2-2	16	NA
TGTGCCATCATGGGGACAAACTCTGGAAACACCATATATTTT	CAIMGTNSGNTIYF	TRBV10-3	NA	TRBJ1-3	14	NA
TGTGCCACCAGCCTCCACCTGGAGGTTAACACTGAAGCTTTCTTT	CATSLHLEVNTEAFF	TRBV15	NA	TRBJ1-1	15	NA
TGTGCCAGCGCAATAGCGGGAGGGCGCACAGATACGCAGTATTTT	CASAIAGGRTDTQYF	TRBV7-3	TRBD2	TRBJ2-3	15	NA
TGTGCCATCAGGGGGACAGAGGCCGAGCAGTACTTC	CAIRGTEAEQYF	TRBV10-3	TRBD1	TRBJ2-7	12	NA
TGTGCCAGCACCCCCCCACGGGGGGCCCTCCACTTT	CASTPPRGALHF	TRBV28	NA	TRBJ1-6	12	many
TGTGCCAGCAGCTTGGAACTAGCGGGAGGGCCGGTGGGCGAGCAGTACTTC	CASSLELAGGPVGEQYF	TRBV5-4	TRBD2	TRBJ2-7	17	once
TGTGCCAGCAGCTTAGGGGCGGGAGGGGACATTCAGTACTTC	CASSLGAGGDIQYF	TRBV13	TRBD2	TRBJ2-4	14	NA
TGTGCCAGCAGCCAAGGGCTAGCGGGAGTCGAGCAGTACTTC	CASSQGLAGVEQYF	TRBV4-2	TRBD2	TRBJ2-7	14	NA
TGTGCCAGTAGCCCCTGGACAGGGGGCAGGGATACGCAGTATTTT	CASSPWTGGRDTQYF	TRBV19	TRBD1	TRBJ2-3	15	NA
TGTGCCAGCAGATCAGCGGGACTCCCGGATAGGCAGTATTTT	CASRSAGLPDRQYF	TRBV6-5	TRBD2	TRBJ2-3	14	NA
TGTGCCAGTGGACTAGGGGGGGGAAGCTCCTACGAGCAGTACTTC	CASGLGGGSSYEQYF	TRBV19	NA	TRBJ2-7	15	NA
TGTGCCAGCAGCCGAGCCGGGTCAGGGGCCTACGAGCAGTACTTC	CASSRAGSGAYEQYF	TRBV7-3	NA	TRBJ2-7	15	NA
TGTGCCAGCAGCTCACCCGACAGGGGCCCCTACGAGCAGTACTTC	CASSSPDRGPYEQYF	TRBV7-8	TRBD1	TRBJ2-7	15	few
TGTGCCTGGAGTGCGGGGGGCCAAGCTTTCTTT	CAWSAGGQAFF	TRBV30	NA	TRBJ1-1	11	once
TGTGCCAGCAGCCTGGACAGTTATAGCAATCAGCCCCAGCATTTT	CASSLDSYSNQPQHF	TRBV6-5	NA	TRBJ1-5	15	NA
TGTGCCAGCAGTTTATGGGGGGGACAGCCCCAGCATTTT	CASSLWGGQPQHF	TRBV27	NA	TRBJ1-5	13	NA
TGTGCCAGCAGCTTATGGGGGACAGGGGCAGGCTACACCTTC	CASSLWGTGAGYTF	TRBV7-9	TRBD1	TRBJ1-2	14	NA
TGTGCCAGCTCACCAAGGGCGAGACTAGCGGGAGGGGTCTTC	CASSPRARLAGGVF	TRBV18	TRBD2	TRBJ2-7	14	NA
TGTGCCAGCTCACAACTAGCGGGAGGTGCGACAGATACGCAGTATTTT	CASSQLAGGATDTQYF	TRBV18	TRBD2	TRBJ2-3	16	once
TGCAGCGGGCAGGGCGGGCCAGGGGGCTTGGACGAGCAGTACTTC	CSGQGGPGGLDEQYF	TRBV29-1	TRBD1	TRBJ2-7	15	NA
TGTGCCAGCAGTCGCGGACTGAATTATGAGCAGTTCTTC	CASSRGLNYEQFF	TRBV28	NA	TRBJ2-1	13	NA
TGCGCCAGCAGCCAAAGACCCCACCCTGGACTAGCAGATACGCAGTATTTT	CASSQRPHPGLADTQYF	TRBV4-1	TRBD2	TRBJ2-3	17	NA
TGTGCCAGCTCACCTCGGTCGGGGGGTCAGCCCCAGCATTTT	CASSPRSGGQPQHF	TRBV18	NA	TRBJ1-5	14	NA
TGTGCCAGCAGTTCAGGGTCCGAGACCCAGTACTTC	CASSSGSETQYF	TRBV6-5	NA	TRBJ2-5	12	NA
TGTGCCAGCAGCCAAGGTGTTGGGGCCGGGAGGGCGACAGGGAACACTGAAGCTTTCTTT	CASSQGVGAGRATGNTEAFF	TRBV4-2	NA	TRBJ1-1	20	NA
TGTGCCAGCAGCCCCTCGGGGGGGTTGAATGAAAAACTGTTTTTT	CASSPSGGLNEKLFF	TRBV3-1/TRBV3-2	NA	TRBJ1-4	15	NA
TGTGCCAGCAGTCTAGGGGGCCGGGGGGGCACTGAAGCTTTCTTT	CASSLGGRGGTEAFF	TRBV11-3	TRBD1	TRBJ1-1	15	NA